Listed below are T cell receptor beta chains from one sample, sequenced in a study of cytomegalovirus exposure and HLA in healthy donors. Libraries were prepared by immunoSEQ multiplex PCR; TCRdb keeps only in-frame clonotypes and omits some of them. Among roughly 170,000 clones listed, over 65% were seen once. The sample was PBMCs. All receptors derive from a young woman in good health and CMV-seropositive. Each CDR3 is given with its conserved first and last residue. A D gene is named only where the DNA matches it firmly. The size of a clone is reported for some rows only, either as once, few or many, or as a class for expanded clones.

DNA: TGTGCCTGGAGTGGACAGGGGGCGTCTGGAAACACCATATATTTT
CDR3: CAWSGQGASGNTIYF
D: TRBD1
V: TRBV30
size: NA
J: TRBJ1-3

DNA: TGTGCCAGCAGCCAGCGCCCGGGACAGGGGAGCGAGCAGTACTTC
CDR3: CASSQRPGQGSEQYF
D: TRBD1
V: TRBV4-2
size: NA
J: TRBJ2-7

DNA: TGTGCCAGCAGCACTAGACAGGGGTATAATTCACCCCTCCACTTT
CDR3: CASSTRQGYNSPLHF
D: TRBD1
V: TRBV6-5
size: NA
J: TRBJ1-6

DNA: TGTGCCAGCAGCTCCCTGGGACAGGGTAGCACAGATACGCAGTATTTT
CDR3: CASSSLGQGSTDTQYF
D: TRBD1
V: TRBV11-1
size: NA
J: TRBJ2-3

DNA: TGTGCCAGCAGTTTTCAGGGGGCTGGGGATGGGCAGTACTTC
CDR3: CASSFQGAGDGQYF
D: TRBD1
V: TRBV28
size: NA
J: TRBJ2-7

DNA: TGTGCCAGCAGCCAGGGACTTTCCTACGAGCAGTACTTC
CDR3: CASSQGLSYEQYF
D: NA
V: TRBV4-2
size: few
J: TRBJ2-7

DNA: TGTGCCATGTCGGGAGAAAAGATTGGGAACACTGAAGCTTTCTTT
CDR3: CAMSGEKIGNTEAFF
D: NA
V: TRBV5-8
size: NA
J: TRBJ1-1

DNA: TGTGCCTGTGAACTAGAAGCTTTCTTT
CDR3: CACELEAFF
D: NA
V: TRBV30
size: NA
J: TRBJ1-1

DNA: TGTGCCAGCACCATTGAATCGGGACAGGGGGCCACCGGGGAGCTGTTTTTT
CDR3: CASTIESGQGATGELFF
D: TRBD1
V: TRBV28
size: NA
J: TRBJ2-2

DNA: TGCGCCGTGCGGACAGGTAACACCGGGGAGCTGTTTTTT
CDR3: CAVRTGNTGELFF
D: TRBD1
V: TRBV5-1
size: few
J: TRBJ2-2

DNA: TGTGCCAGCAGTGTGCCCGTGGGGGGGAACACTGAAGCTTTCTTT
CDR3: CASSVPVGGNTEAFF
D: NA
V: TRBV5-5
size: NA
J: TRBJ1-1

DNA: TGTGCCAGCAGCTTGAGAGGGACAGGGGTCGTTAAGCAGTTCTTC
CDR3: CASSLRGTGVVKQFF
D: TRBD1
V: TRBV5-6
size: few
J: TRBJ2-1

DNA: TGTGCCAGCTCACCCGTCGTTGTGGGGGGCACTGAAGCTTTCTTT
CDR3: CASSPVVVGGTEAFF
D: NA
V: TRBV18
size: NA
J: TRBJ1-1

DNA: TGTGCCAGCAGCTTAGGGCACAGGGGTGGGACAGATACGCAGTATTTT
CDR3: CASSLGHRGGTDTQYF
D: TRBD1
V: TRBV7-2
size: NA
J: TRBJ2-3

DNA: TGTGCCAGCTCAATCCAGGGGAGGGAAGAAAAACTGTTTTTT
CDR3: CASSIQGREEKLFF
D: NA
V: TRBV18
size: NA
J: TRBJ1-4

DNA: TGTGCCAGCACTGTCGGACAGGGCTATCTCGGCGGCTACACCTTC
CDR3: CASTVGQGYLGGYTF
D: TRBD1
V: TRBV2
size: NA
J: TRBJ1-2

DNA: TGCGCCAGCAGCGGAGGACTAGCAAGTGAGACCCAGTACTTC
CDR3: CASSGGLASETQYF
D: TRBD2
V: TRBV5-1
size: NA
J: TRBJ2-5

DNA: TGTGCCAGCAGCCGAACTAGCGTCGCCTCCTACGAGCAGTACTTC
CDR3: CASSRTSVASYEQYF
D: TRBD2
V: TRBV7-9
size: NA
J: TRBJ2-7

DNA: TGTGCCAGCAGCCCCGGCTCCTACGAGCAGTACTTC
CDR3: CASSPGSYEQYF
D: NA
V: TRBV5-4
size: NA
J: TRBJ2-7

DNA: TGTGCCAGCAGTGATAGGGGGCGAGGTGGAAACACCATATATTTT
CDR3: CASSDRGRGGNTIYF
D: TRBD1
V: TRBV2
size: NA
J: TRBJ1-3

DNA: TGTGCCACCAGCAGAGCTGGGACTCCCCCCGAAGATACGCAGTATTTT
CDR3: CATSRAGTPPEDTQYF
D: NA
V: TRBV15
size: few
J: TRBJ2-3

DNA: TGTGCCAGCAGCCCAGGGTGGGGGGATGAGCAGTTCTTC
CDR3: CASSPGWGDEQFF
D: NA
V: TRBV14
size: once
J: TRBJ2-1

DNA: TGTGCCAGCAGCTTAGAAGGCACTAGCGGGAGGGCCTTAGTTGAGCAGTTCTTC
CDR3: CASSLEGTSGRALVEQFF
D: TRBD2
V: TRBV7-6
size: few
J: TRBJ2-1

DNA: TGTGCCAGCAGCCCCGGACAGCTAGTCTCCTACGAGCAGTACTTC
CDR3: CASSPGQLVSYEQYF
D: NA
V: TRBV5-8
size: NA
J: TRBJ2-7

DNA: TGTGCCTGGAGTGTAGTGGTCAGAAACACTGAAGCTTTCTTT
CDR3: CAWSVVVRNTEAFF
D: NA
V: TRBV30
size: NA
J: TRBJ1-1

DNA: TGTGCCTGGACGCCGGGACTTGAGGCCGGAGGTGAGTACTTC
CDR3: CAWTPGLEAGGEYF
D: NA
V: TRBV30
size: NA
J: TRBJ2-5

DNA: TGTGCCAGCAGCACCGGGACAATGAACACTGAAGCTTTCTTT
CDR3: CASSTGTMNTEAFF
D: NA
V: TRBV6-6
size: few
J: TRBJ1-1

DNA: TGCGCCAGCAGCCAAGATAGGGGGGGAACCCTTAATGAAAAACTGTTTTTT
CDR3: CASSQDRGGTLNEKLFF
D: NA
V: TRBV4-3
size: NA
J: TRBJ1-4

DNA: TGTGCCAGCAGCGTAGCGAACAGGGGGCGCGGTTCTGGAAACACCATATATTTT
CDR3: CASSVANRGRGSGNTIYF
D: TRBD1
V: TRBV9
size: NA
J: TRBJ1-3

DNA: TGTGCTAGTGGTTTGACAACATCTGGGGCACTCGAGCAGTACTTC
CDR3: CASGLTTSGALEQYF
D: NA
V: TRBV12-5
size: NA
J: TRBJ2-7

DNA: TGCGCCAGCAGCCAAGCTTCGGCAGGGGGTTATCAGCCCCAGCATTTT
CDR3: CASSQASAGGYQPQHF
D: TRBD1
V: TRBV4-1
size: NA
J: TRBJ1-5

DNA: TGTGCCAGCAGCTTCGGGACCACAGGGGACACTGAAGCTTTCTTT
CDR3: CASSFGTTGDTEAFF
D: TRBD1
V: TRBV5-4
size: few
J: TRBJ1-1

DNA: TGTGCCAGCCGACAGGGGACTGGAAACACCATATATTTT
CDR3: CASRQGTGNTIYF
D: TRBD1
V: TRBV10-3
size: NA
J: TRBJ1-3